This is a list of T cell receptor beta chains from one sample in a study of OX40 agonist ivuxolimab in advanced cancers. Assay: immunoSEQ multiplex PCR; the TCRdb copy retains only in-frame clones and omits some. The repertoire holds roughly 76,000 clones, with 65% to 90% as singletons. The material was CD4+ or CD8+ T cells sorted from blood, obtained in a trial of the OX40 agonist ivuxolimab. These receptors originate from an adult with an advanced solid tumor such as melanoma, head and neck, liver or kidney cancer. CDR3s include the opening cysteine and the closing phenylalanine or tryptophan. D genes are given only for firm matches. A row's size may be missing; if present it is once, few, many or a size class.

D gene,V gene,clone size,J gene,CDR3 DNA,CDR3 protein
-,TRBV29-1,few,TRBJ1-2,TGCAGCGTAGAGGGGGGACGGTCCATACGCTACACCTTC,CSVEGGRSIRYTF
-,TRBV7-2,-,TRBJ1-4,TGTGCCAGCAGCCCCCTGACTGCCGTGGGAGAAAAACTGTTTTTT,CASSPLTAVGEKLFF
TRBD2,TRBV18,-,TRBJ2-1,TGTGCCAGCTCCACTAGCGTGAATGAGCAGTTCTTC,CASSTSVNEQFF
-,TRBV6-6,few,TRBJ2-1,TGTGCCAGCAGTACGGCCGGGACTTTCTTCGATGAGCAGTTCTTC,CASSTAGTFFDEQFF
TRBD1,TRBV29-1,few,TRBJ2-7,TGCAGCGCAATTTCCGGGACAGGGGGAAAGAACGAGCAGTACTTC,CSAISGTGGKNEQYF
-,TRBV19,-,TRBJ1-5,TGTGCCAGTAGAGGACCGTTTAGCAATCAGCCCCAGCATTTT,CASRGPFSNQPQHF
-,TRBV6-6,once,TRBJ2-2,TGTGCCAGCAGTTACTCAGCGCTGGTGGGGACCGGGGAGCTGTTTTTT,CASSYSALVGTGELFF
-,TRBV5-1,-,TRBJ1-1,TGCGCCAGCAGCTTGAGAGGCCCCGGGAACACTGAAGCTTTCTTT,CASSLRGPGNTEAFF
-,TRBV10-3,-,TRBJ2-1,TGCGCCATCAGTGAGAGGAACAATGAGCAGTTCTTC,CAISERNNEQFF
-,TRBV7-2,-,TRBJ1-2,TGTGCCAGCAGTCCAGGCCTCCGGGGCGGGGGTGGCTACACCTTC,CASSPGLRGGGGYTF
-,TRBV7-2,-,TRBJ2-3,TGTGCCAGCAGCCATACCGATACAGGGTACACGCAGTATTTT,CASSHTDTGYTQYF
TRBD1,TRBV4-1,-,TRBJ2-1,TGCGCCAGCAGCCAAGAACAGGGGTGGGTCAGTGAGCAGTTCTTC,CASSQEQGWVSEQFF
-,TRBV25-1,-,TRBJ1-1,TGTGCCAGCAGTGACTGGGTTCAGAACACTGAAGCTTTCTTT,CASSDWVQNTEAFF
-,TRBV7-9,-,TRBJ1-5,TGTGCCAGCAGCCCTGGGGGGGGAAATCAGCCCCAGCATTTT,CASSPGGGNQPQHF
-,TRBV12-5,once,TRBJ2-3,TGTGCTAGTGGTTCGCAGCCGGATGGACAGGCGGGGACAGATACGCAGTATTTT,CASGSQPDGQAGTDTQYF
TRBD1,TRBV10-3,-,TRBJ2-1,TGTGCCATCAGCCCGACAGGGGCTCTCCTCTACAATGAGCAGTTCTTC,CAISPTGALLYNEQFF
-,TRBV6-5,few,TRBJ1-2,TGTGCCAGCAGTAGGGGGTTGGCTGGCTACACCTTC,CASSRGLAGYTF
-,TRBV5-1,-,TRBJ2-5,TGCGCCAGCAGCCTACAAGAGACCCAGTACTTC,CASSLQETQYF
-,TRBV18,-,TRBJ2-1,TGTGCCAGCCGACCGCCCTCCAGATACAATGAGCAGTTCTTC,CASRPPSRYNEQFF
-,TRBV7-6,-,TRBJ2-7,TGTGCCAGCAGCTTACTAGGGAGCCGAAACGAGCAGTACTTC,CASSLLGSRNEQYF
-,TRBV19,-,TRBJ2-2,TGTGCCAGTAGTATCTGGGGCGCGAACACCGGGGAGCTGTTTTTT,CASSIWGANTGELFF
-,TRBV6-5,-,TRBJ2-2,TGTGCCAGCAGTACAGCCTTCGCGAACACCGGGGAGCTGTTTTTT,CASSTAFANTGELFF
-,TRBV6-4,once,TRBJ2-3,TGTGCCAGCAGGGGGAGCACAGATACGCAGTATTTT,CASRGSTDTQYF
TRBD1,TRBV6-5,-,TRBJ1-2,TGTGCCAGCAGTATCTCCGGACAGGCTAGCTATGGCTACACCTTC,CASSISGQASYGYTF
-,TRBV10-3,-,TRBJ2-7,TGTGCCATCAGTGAGCTAGGGACGGGCGACGAGCAGTACTTC,CAISELGTGDEQYF
-,TRBV7-7,-,TRBJ1-6,TGTGCTAGCAGCCCTAGGGCAAGGGACAATTCACCCCTCCACTTT,CASSPRARDNSPLHF
-,TRBV7-2,-,TRBJ2-2,TGTGCCAGCAGCTTAGCAGTCGGGGAGCTGTTTTTT,CASSLAVGELFF
-,TRBV5-1,few,TRBJ2-3,TGCGCCAGCAGCTTGGGAGAGGGAACAGATACGCAGTATTTT,CASSLGEGTDTQYF
TRBD1,TRBV11-2,-,TRBJ1-6,TGTGCCAGCAGAACTACAGGGGTCCCCCTCCACTTT,CASRTTGVPLHF
TRBD1,TRBV5-8,-,TRBJ1-6,TGTGCCAGCAGCTCTGGACAGGGTTGGAATTCACCCCTCCACTTT,CASSSGQGWNSPLHF
TRBD1,TRBV9,-,TRBJ1-2,TGTGCCAGCAGCGAAGGGACAGGGGCAGGCTATGGCTACACCTTC,CASSEGTGAGYGYTF
-,TRBV7-9,-,TRBJ1-5,TGTGCCAGCACCTCTGATTCCAGCAATCAGCCCCAGCATTTT,CASTSDSSNQPQHF
-,TRBV2,-,TRBJ1-2,TGTGCCGCTTTGGCCAGGGTTAACTATGGCTACACCTTC,CAALARVNYGYTF